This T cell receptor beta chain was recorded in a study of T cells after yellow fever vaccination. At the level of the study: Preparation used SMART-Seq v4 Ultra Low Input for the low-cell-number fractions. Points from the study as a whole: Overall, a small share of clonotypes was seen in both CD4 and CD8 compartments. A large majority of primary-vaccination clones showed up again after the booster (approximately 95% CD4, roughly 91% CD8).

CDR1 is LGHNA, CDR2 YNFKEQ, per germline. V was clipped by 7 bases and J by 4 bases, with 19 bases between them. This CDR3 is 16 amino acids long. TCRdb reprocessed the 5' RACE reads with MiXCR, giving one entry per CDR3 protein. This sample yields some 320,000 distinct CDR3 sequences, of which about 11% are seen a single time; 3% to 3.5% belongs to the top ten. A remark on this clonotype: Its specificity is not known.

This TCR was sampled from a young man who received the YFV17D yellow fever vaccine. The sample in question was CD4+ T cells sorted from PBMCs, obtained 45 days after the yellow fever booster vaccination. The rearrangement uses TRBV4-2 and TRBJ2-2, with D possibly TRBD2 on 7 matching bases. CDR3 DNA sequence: TGTGCCAGCAACGCACTAGGGGGGGGCCGCACCGGGGAGCTGTTTTTT. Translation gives CASNALGGGRTGELFF.